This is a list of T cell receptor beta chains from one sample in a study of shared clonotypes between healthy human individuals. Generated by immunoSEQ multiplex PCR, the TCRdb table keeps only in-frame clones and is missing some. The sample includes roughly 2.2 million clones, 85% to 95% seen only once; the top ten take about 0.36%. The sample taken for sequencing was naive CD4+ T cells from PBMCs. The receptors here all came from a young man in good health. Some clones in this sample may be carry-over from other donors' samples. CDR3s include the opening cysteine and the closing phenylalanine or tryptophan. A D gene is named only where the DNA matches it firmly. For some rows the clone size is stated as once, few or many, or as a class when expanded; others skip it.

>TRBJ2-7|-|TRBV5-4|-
TGTGCCAGCAGCCCTGGTCAAGGCGGGCGCTCGTACGAGCAGTACTTC
CASSPGQGGRSYEQYF
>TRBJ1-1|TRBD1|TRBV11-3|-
TGTGCCAGCAGCTCCCAATGCGACAGGGGTGTGTCGAACACTGAAGCTTTCTTT
CASSSQCDRGVSNTEAFF
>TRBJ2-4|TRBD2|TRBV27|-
TGTGCCAGCAGTTTCGCGGGGGATAAAAACATTCAGTACTTC
CASSFAGDKNIQYF
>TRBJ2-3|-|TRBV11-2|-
TGTGCCAGCAGCTTAGGAACTAGCAGGAGCACAGATACGCAGTATTTT
CASSLGTSRSTDTQYF
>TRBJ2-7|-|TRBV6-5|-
TGTGCCAGCAGTTACTCCCGACTAGCGGGACAGGGGGAGCAGTACTTC
CASSYSRLAGQGEQYF
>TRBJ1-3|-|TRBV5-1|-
TGCGCCAGCAGCTTGGCCGGGACGGGCTCTGGAAACACCATATATTTT
CASSLAGTGSGNTIYF
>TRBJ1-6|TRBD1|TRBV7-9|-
TGTGCCAGCAGCTTAGTCCCAGGGGGCATTGTGTCGTATTCACCCCTCCACTTT
CASSLVPGGIVSYSPLHF
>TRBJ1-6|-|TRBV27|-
TGTGCCAGCTTTAGGGACCTCAAAAGCTCCTATAATTCACCCCTCCACTTT
CASFRDLKSSYNSPLHF
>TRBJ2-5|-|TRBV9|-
TGTGCCAGCAGCGTAGGGCCCGGGGAGACCCAGTACTTC
CASSVGPGETQYF
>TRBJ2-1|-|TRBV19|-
TGTGCCAGTAGTCCCGACTCAAAAGGGCAGTTCTTC
CASSPDSKGQFF
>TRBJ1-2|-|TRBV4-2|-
TGTGCCAGCAGCCAAGAGGGGGGGGCCGGGTATGGCTACACCTTC
CASSQEGGAGYGYTF
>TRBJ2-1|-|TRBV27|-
TGTGCCAGCAGTCGTAACAATGAGCAGTTCTTC
CASSRNNEQFF
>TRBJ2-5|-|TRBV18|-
TGTGCCAGCTCTTACCAAGAGACCCAGTACTTC
CASSYQETQYF
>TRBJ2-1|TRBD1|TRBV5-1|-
TGCGCCAGCAGACGTGGGACAGAATCCTACAATGAGCAGTTCTTC
CASRRGTESYNEQFF
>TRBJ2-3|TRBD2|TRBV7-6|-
TGTGCCAGCAGCCTGGGACTAGCGGGAGCTGATACGCAGTATTTT
CASSLGLAGADTQYF
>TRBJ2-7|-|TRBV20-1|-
TGCAGTGCTCCCAAGCTCTACGAGCAGTACTTC
CSAPKLYEQYF
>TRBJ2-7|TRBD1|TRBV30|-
TGTGCCTGGAGTGTTTACGGCAGGGGGCGGCCCGGGCCATACGAGCAGTACTTC
CAWSVYGRGRPGPYEQYF
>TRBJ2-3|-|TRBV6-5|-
TGTGCCAGCAGTTCTCCACTGAAGGTTACGCAGTATTTT
CASSSPLKVTQYF
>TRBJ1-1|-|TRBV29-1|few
TGCAGCACCCGACAGGTTCTCAACACTGAAGCTTTCTTT
CSTRQVLNTEAFF
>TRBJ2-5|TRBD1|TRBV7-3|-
TGTGCCAGCAGCTCCATGACAGGGTACCAAGAGACCCAGTACTTC
CASSSMTGYQETQYF
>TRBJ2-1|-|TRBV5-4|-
TGTGCCAGCAGCTTGGTGGGAGTCCCTGAGCAGTTCTTC
CASSLVGVPEQFF
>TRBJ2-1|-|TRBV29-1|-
TGCAGCGTGAGGGAGTTATTGGGTGAGCAGTTCTTC
CSVRELLGEQFF
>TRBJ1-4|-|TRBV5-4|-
TGTGCCAGCAGCCCCGCCGGGGGATCAACTAATGAAAAACTGTTTTTT
CASSPAGGSTNEKLFF
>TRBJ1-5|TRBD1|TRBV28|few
TGTGCCAGCTCCTCCGGGACAGGCAATCAGCCCCAGCATTTT
CASSSGTGNQPQHF
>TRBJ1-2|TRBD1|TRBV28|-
TGTGCCAGCAGTTCGACAGGGGAGGGGTATGGCTACACCTTC
CASSSTGEGYGYTF
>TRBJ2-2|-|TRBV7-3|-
TGTGCCAGCAGCCCCAGGGGCGGGAGGAACACCGGGGAGCTGTTTTTT
CASSPRGGRNTGELFF
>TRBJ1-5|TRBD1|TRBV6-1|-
TGTGCCAGCAGAGGACAGGGTTGGGAACAGCCCCAGCATTTT
CASRGQGWEQPQHF
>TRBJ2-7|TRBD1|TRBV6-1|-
TGTGCCAGCAGTGAACGAGGGGGCCGCTACGAGCAGTACTTC
CASSERGGRYEQYF
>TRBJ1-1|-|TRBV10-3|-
TGTGCCATCAGGGAAGAGGGCGGTGTGACTGAAGCTTTCTTT
CAIREEGGVTEAFF
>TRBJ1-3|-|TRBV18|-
TGTGCCAGCTCACCACCGGGCAGGGGCTCTGGAAACACCATATATTTT
CASSPPGRGSGNTIYF
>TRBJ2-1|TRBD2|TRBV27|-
TGTGCCAGCAGTGTCCGACTAGCGGGAGTGGATGAGCAGTTCTTC
CASSVRLAGVDEQFF
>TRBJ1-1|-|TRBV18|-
TGTGCCAGCTCACCATCAGGTTGGGAGGACACTGAAGCTTTCTTT
CASSPSGWEDTEAFF
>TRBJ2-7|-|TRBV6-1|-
TGTGCCAGCCTGTTAAGCCACTACGAGCAGTACTTC
CASLLSHYEQYF
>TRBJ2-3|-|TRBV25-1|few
TGTGCCAGCAGTGAATATAATACGCAGTATTTT
CASSEYNTQYF
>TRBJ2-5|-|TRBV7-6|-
TGTGCCAGCCCTCACGCGAGGGCCAAATTAGAGACCCAGTACTTC
CASPHARAKLETQYF
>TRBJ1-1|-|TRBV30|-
TGTGCCGGGGGGGGAGGGAAAGGGTTGAACACTGAAGCTTTCTTT
CAGGGGKGLNTEAFF
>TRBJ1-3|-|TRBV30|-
TGTGCCTGGAGTGTGGTTGGACCAGGGGGAAACACCATATATTTT
CAWSVVGPGGNTIYF
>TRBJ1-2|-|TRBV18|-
TGTGCCAGCTCACCCCTTATCGTCGGGGAATTTTATGGCTACACCTTC
CASSPLIVGEFYGYTF
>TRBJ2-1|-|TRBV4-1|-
TGCGCCAGCAGCCAAGGCGGGGACTCCTACAATGAGCAGTTCTTC
CASSQGGDSYNEQFF
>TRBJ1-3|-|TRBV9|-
TGTGCCAGCAGCGTGGGTGACACCATATATTTT
CASSVGDTIYF
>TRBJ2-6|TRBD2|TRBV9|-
TGTGCCAGCAGCCCATGGGCGGGAGTTCCCTCTGGGGCCAACGTCCTGACTTTC
CASSPWAGVPSGANVLTF
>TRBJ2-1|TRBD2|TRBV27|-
TGTGCCAGCAGTTTATTAGCGGGAGAGTCCTACAATGAGCAGTTCTTC
CASSLLAGESYNEQFF
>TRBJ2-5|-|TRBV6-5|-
TGTGCCAGCAGCAAAAACATAGAAGAGACCCAGTACTTC
CASSKNIEETQYF
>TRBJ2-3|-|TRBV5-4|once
TGTGCCAGCAGCTCAAAACAAGGGACAGATACGCAGTATTTT
CASSSKQGTDTQYF
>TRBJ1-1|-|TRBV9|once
TGTGCCAGCAGCCGAGGAGTGAACACTGAAGCTTTCTTT
CASSRGVNTEAFF
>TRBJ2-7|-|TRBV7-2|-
TGTGCCAGCAGCCCGTCGAGTGTGGTCGAGCAGTACTTC
CASSPSSVVEQYF
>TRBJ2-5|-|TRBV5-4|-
TGTGCCAGCAGCTTTGTGGGGGCACAAGAGACCCAGTACTTC
CASSFVGAQETQYF
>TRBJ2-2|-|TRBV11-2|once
TGTAGAGAATCTTCCGGGGAGCTGTTTTTT
CRESSGELFF
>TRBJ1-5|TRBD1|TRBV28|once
TGTGCCAGCAGCAGAAGACAGGGGGCATGGCAGCCCCAGCATTTT
CASSRRQGAWQPQHF
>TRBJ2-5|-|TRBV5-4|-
TGTGCCAGCAGCCCGGTCCAGGGCGGAGAGACCCAGTACTTC
CASSPVQGGETQYF
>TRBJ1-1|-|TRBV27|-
TGTGCCAGCAGAAACTTAGACTACACTGAAGCTTTCTTT
CASRNLDYTEAFF
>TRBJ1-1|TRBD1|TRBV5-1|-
TGCGCCAGCAGCCGGCTGGGGACAGCGAACACTGAAGCTTTCTTT
CASSRLGTANTEAFF
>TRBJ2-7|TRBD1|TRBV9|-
TGTGCCAGCAGCCCCCAAGGGGGATGGGACAGGGAGTCTGGCGAGCAGTACTTC
CASSPQGGWDRESGEQYF
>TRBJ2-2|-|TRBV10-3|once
TGTGCCATCAGTGAGTCGGGGTACACCGGGGAGCTGTTTTTT
CAISESGYTGELFF